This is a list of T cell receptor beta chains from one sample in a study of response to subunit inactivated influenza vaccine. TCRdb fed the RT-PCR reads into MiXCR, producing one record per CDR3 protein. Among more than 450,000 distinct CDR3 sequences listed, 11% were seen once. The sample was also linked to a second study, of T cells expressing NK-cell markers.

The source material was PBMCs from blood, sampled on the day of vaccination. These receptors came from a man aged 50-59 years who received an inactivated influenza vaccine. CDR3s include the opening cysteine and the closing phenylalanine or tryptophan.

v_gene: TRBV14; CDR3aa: CASSQDLDPLWEQYF
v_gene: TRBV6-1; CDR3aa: CASSVRGGSVTGELFF
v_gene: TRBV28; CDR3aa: CASRSGTGTYEQYF
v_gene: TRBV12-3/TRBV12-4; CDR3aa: CASSLLGGADEQFF
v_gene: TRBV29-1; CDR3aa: CSVGLAGDNEQSF
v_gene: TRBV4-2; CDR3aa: CASSPREDTYYYGYTF
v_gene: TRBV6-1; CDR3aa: CASSAGVATGELFF
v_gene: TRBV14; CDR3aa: CASSRMTSSGDTQYF
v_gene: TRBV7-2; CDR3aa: CASSSQGGGMNTEAFF
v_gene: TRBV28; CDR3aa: CASSLTGQVQETQYF
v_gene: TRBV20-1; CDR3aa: CSARDDKEAFF
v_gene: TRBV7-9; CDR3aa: CASSLSLAEQYF
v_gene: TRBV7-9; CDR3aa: CASSVQGSQETQYF
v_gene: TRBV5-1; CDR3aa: CASSFDRGGEDTQYF
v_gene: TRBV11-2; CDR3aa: CASSRTTGREQYF
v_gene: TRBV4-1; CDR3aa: CASSQEPTGNTEAFF
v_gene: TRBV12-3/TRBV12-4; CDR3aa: CASSLGGMPYNEQFF
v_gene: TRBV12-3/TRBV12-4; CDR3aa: CASSLGQGALEKLFF
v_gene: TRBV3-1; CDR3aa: CASSPSRRGDSPLHF
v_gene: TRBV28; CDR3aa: CASRPIQGLETQYF
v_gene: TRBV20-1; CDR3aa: CSARGQAGREQYF
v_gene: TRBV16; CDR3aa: CASSQSGTGGVTYGYTF
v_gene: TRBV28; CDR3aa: CASSWGGDTGELFF
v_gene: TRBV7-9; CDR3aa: CASSLAGGTYNEQFF
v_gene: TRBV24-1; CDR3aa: CATPPLAGVNDPLAKNIQYF
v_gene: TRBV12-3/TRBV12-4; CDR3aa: CASSLGVGGYTF
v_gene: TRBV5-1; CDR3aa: CASSLAGGGNTEAFF
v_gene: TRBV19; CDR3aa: CASISPTTNTEAFF
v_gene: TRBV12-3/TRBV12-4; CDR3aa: CASSQTSGGLETQYF
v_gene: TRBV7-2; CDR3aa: CASSLTDRASPLHF
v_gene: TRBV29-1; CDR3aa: CSAHLQTRRRAYNEQFF
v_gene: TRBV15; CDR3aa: CATSRGGGGYEQYF